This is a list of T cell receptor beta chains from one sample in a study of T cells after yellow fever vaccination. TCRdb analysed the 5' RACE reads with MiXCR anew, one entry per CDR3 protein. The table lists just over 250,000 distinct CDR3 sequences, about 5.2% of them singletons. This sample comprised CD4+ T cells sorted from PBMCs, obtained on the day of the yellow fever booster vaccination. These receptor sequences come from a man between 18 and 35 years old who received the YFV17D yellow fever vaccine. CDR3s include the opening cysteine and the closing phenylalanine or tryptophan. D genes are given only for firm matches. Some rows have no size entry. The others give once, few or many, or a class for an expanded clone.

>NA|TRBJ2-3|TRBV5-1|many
TGCGCCAGCAGCTTGGAGGTTGGTCCCGTGCAGTATTTT
CASSLEVGPVQYF
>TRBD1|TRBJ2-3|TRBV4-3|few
TGCGCCAGCAGCTCCTACCGAGGACAGGGGCCAGATACGCAGTATTTT
CASSSYRGQGPDTQYF
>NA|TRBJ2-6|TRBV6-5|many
TGTGCCAGCAGTGACACCTCTGGGGCCAACGTCCTGACTTTC
CASSDTSGANVLTF
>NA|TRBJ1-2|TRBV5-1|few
TGCGCCAGCAGCTTGCCTGACAACTATGGCTACACCTTC
CASSLPDNYGYTF
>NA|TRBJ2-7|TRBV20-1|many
TGCAGTGCTAGTGCTTCAGGAGGGGGCTCCTACGAGCAGTACTTC
CSASASGGGSYEQYF
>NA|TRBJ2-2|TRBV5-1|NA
TGCGCCAGCAGTAAGGAACGGCCAAACACCGGGGAGCTGTTTTTT
CASSKERPNTGELFF
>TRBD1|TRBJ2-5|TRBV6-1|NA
TGTGCCAGCAGTCTGACAGGGACCCACCAAGAGACCCAGTACTTC
CASSLTGTHQETQYF
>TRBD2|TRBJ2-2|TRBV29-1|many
TGCAGCGTTGAAAGTTGGGGGGGCACCGGGGAGCTGTTTTTT
CSVESWGGTGELFF
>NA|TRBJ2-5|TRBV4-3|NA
TGCGCCAGCAGCCAAGGGAGCCTAGCAGGAGAGACCCAGTACTTC
CASSQGSLAGETQYF
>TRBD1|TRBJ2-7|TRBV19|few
TGTGCCAGTAGTATAGGGGACAGCTCCTACGAGCAGTACTTC
CASSIGDSSYEQYF
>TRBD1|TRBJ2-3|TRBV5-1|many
TGCGCCAGCAGCATGCAACCCGGGACAGGGGGAGATACGCAGTATTTT
CASSMQPGTGGDTQYF
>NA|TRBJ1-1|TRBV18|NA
TGTGCCAGCTCACCACCCGGGACGGTGAACACTGAAGCTTTCTTT
CASSPPGTVNTEAFF
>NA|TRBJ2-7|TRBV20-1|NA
TGCAGTGCCCCATCCCCGGGCACCTACGAGCAGTACTTC
CSAPSPGTYEQYF
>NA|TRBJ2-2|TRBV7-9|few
TGTGCCAGCAGCACACAGACCACCGGGGAGCTGTTTTTT
CASSTQTTGELFF
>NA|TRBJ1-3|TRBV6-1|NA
TGTGCCAGCAGTCGTAGGGATACGGGTGGAAACACCATATATTTT
CASSRRDTGGNTIYF
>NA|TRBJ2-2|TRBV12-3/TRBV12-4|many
TGTGCCAGCAGTTTATCCGGGGAGCTGTTTTTT
CASSLSGELFF